The 25 T cell receptor beta chains below come from one sample, sequenced in a study of T cell responses to AZD1222 COVID-19 vaccine. Sequencing used immunoSEQ multiplex PCR; TCRdb keeps in-frame clones, though not all of them. Of 110,000 to 150,000 clones listed, over 75% are singletons. The sequencing here drew on peripheral blood, taken on day 0 of AZD1222 vaccination. The origin of the receptors is an adult in good health.

The CDR3 spells CASSFLVSDTEAFF. CDR3 in DNA: TGTGCCAGCAGTTTTTTGGTATCAGACACTGAAGCTTTCTTT. This rearrangement joins TRBV27 to TRBJ1-1; D is uncertain. The V and J ends lost 3 bases and 3 bases respectively, with 11 bases between them. The CDR3 totals 14 residues. CDR1 is MNHEY, CDR2 SMNVEV, per germline (reference sequence).

Only one count was recorded for this clone. The chain links TRBV2 to TRBJ2-1; 8 bases match TRBD1. Germline V gives CDR1 SNHLY, CDR2 FYNNEI. The CDR3 extends over 14 amino acids. After removal of 7 bases from V and 8 bases from J, the junction contained 10 bases not matched to a gene. CDR3: CASTQGALYHEQFF. The CDR3 DNA follows: TGTGCCAGCACCCAGGGGGCTCTCTATCATGAGCAGTTCTTC. The full variable domain, completed using reference TRBV2 and TRBJ2-1, is EPEVTQTPSHQVTQMGQEVILRCVPISNHLYFYWYRQILGQKVEFLVSFYNNEISEKSEIFDDQFSVERPDGSNFTLKIRSTKLEDSAMYFCASTQGALYHEQFFGPGTRLTVL.

V and J are TRBV29-1 and TRBJ2-7; TRBD2 might be the D (5 bases). V was shortened by 8 bases and J by 0 bases, with 11 bases between the two germline ends. This CDR3 spans 12 amino acids. Germline V CDR1 and CDR2: SQVTM, ANQGSEA. This CDR3 reads CSCIEGSYEQYF. For the CDR3, the DNA is TGCAGCTGCATAGAGGGCTCCTACGAGCAGTACTTC.

The chain carries TRBV2 and TRBJ1-2; D remains ambiguous. This CDR3 is built from 13 residues. Germline loops: CDR1 SNHLY, CDR2 FYNNEI. V was shortened by 6 bases and J by 3 bases, with 11 bases between the two germline ends. CDR3 protein: CASRLAGDYGYTF. In DNA form, the CDR3 reads TGTGCCAGCAGATTGGCCGGGGACTATGGCTACACCTTC.

The chain joins TRBV5-1 to TRBJ1-5, with 8 nucleotides matching TRBD1. The V and J ends lost 0 bases and 5 bases, in that order; junction bases with no gene match: 4. The CDR3 has 15 amino acids. Germline CDR1 SGHRS, CDR2 YFSETQ. CDR3 protein: CASSLATGGDQPQHF. The CDR3 DNA is TGCGCCAGCAGCTTGGCTACAGGGGGGGATCAGCCCCAGCATTTT.

The chain uses TRBV6-5 and TRBJ2-5, with D perhaps TRBD1 (6 bases). The CDR3 is made up of 13 amino acids. The V end was cut by 6 bases, the J end by 2 bases, with 10 bases between. CDR1 and CDR2 from the germline V gene are MNHEY and SVGAGI. Written as DNA, the CDR3 is TGTGCCAGCAGGAGTAGGGGGCAAGAGACCCAGTACTTC. Amino acids: CASRSRGQETQYF.

This chain links TRBV5-1 with TRBJ1-1; D call uncertain. Trimming took off 0 bases at V and 1 base at J, with 4 bases between the two ends. The CDR3 length is 13 residues. Looked up from germline, CDR1 is SGHRS and CDR2 is YFSETQ. The CDR3 sequence is CASSLDRNTEAFF. The DNA for the CDR3 is TGCGCCAGCAGCTTGGACAGGAACACTGAAGCTTTCTTT.

The chain couples TRBV27 to TRBJ2-5, with D unresolved. Per the germline V gene, CDR1 is MNHEY and CDR2 is SMNVEV (reference sequence). Trimming cost V 8 bases and J 1 base, with 11 bases left between them. This CDR3 region has 13 residues. The CDR3 loop is CASGYKIQETQYF. The CDR3 DNA reads as TGTGCCAGCGGTTATAAGATCCAAGAGACCCAGTACTTC.

The chain recombines TRBV11-2 with TRBJ1-2; no definite D call. Trimming stripped 2 bases from V and 2 bases from J, with 3 bases between. Germline V lookup: CDR1 SGHAT, CDR2 FQNNGV. CDR3 length: 12 amino acids. The CDR3 coding sequence is TGTGCCAGCAGCTTATTAAACTATGGCTACACCTTC. Protein: CASSLLNYGYTF. The variable domain in full, completed from reference TRBV11-2 and TRBJ1-2, reads EAGVAQSPRYKIIEKRQSVAFWCNPISGHATLYWYQQILGQGPKLLIQFQNNGVVDDSQLPKDRFSAERLKGVDSTLKIQPAKLEDSAVYLCASSLLNYGYTFGSGTRLTVV.

In its sample, this clone was seen once. The chain is built from TRBV10-3 and TRBJ1-2; D perhaps matches TRBD1 (5 bases). V lost 0 bases and J lost 7, with 15 bases in between. The germline gives CDR1 ENHRY, CDR2 SYGVKD. The CDR3 runs 15 residues. The CDR3 DNA reads as TGTGCCATCAGTGAGTCGGGGGGTTTGGCAGGTGGCTACACCTTC. Translating it yields CAISESGGLAGGYTF.

The V gene is TRBV27, the J gene TRBJ2-2, with 8 nucleotides matching TRBD2. Looked up from germline, CDR1 is MNHEY and CDR2 is SMNVEV (reference sequence). V trimming: 6 bases; J trimming: 6 bases; junction bases outside the gene matches: 6. This CDR3 region has 14 residues. The CDR3 protein is CASSRASGSGELFF. The CDR3 coding sequence is TGTGCCAGCAGCAGAGCTAGCGGGTCCGGGGAGCTGTTTTTT.

The CDR3: CASSAGQGPSGDGYTF. The CDR3 nucleotides are TGTGCCAGCAGCGCAGGACAGGGCCCATCGGGGGATGGCTACACCTTC. This chain uses TRBV7-2 with TRBJ1-2; 8 bases align to TRBD1. V dropped 5 bases and J dropped 6; count of bases not matched to a gene: 14. The CDR3 sequence is 16 residues long. CDR1 and CDR2 (germline): SGHTA, FQGNSA.

The CDR3: CASSAEGSLNTEAFF. The CDR3 DNA follows: TGTGCCAGCAGTGCGGAAGGCAGTTTGAACACTGAAGCTTTCTTT. V and J are TRBV2 and TRBJ1-1; D ambiguous. Trimming pared 4 bases from V and 0 bases from J, leaving 12 bases between. There are 15 residues in the CDR3. The germline V gene has CDR1 SNHLY and CDR2 FYNNEI. Using reference TRBV2 and TRBJ1-1 for the parts outside the CDR3, the full variable domain is EPEVTQTPSHQVTQMGQEVILRCVPISNHLYFYWYRQILGQKVEFLVSFYNNEISEKSEIFDDQFSVERPDGSNFTLKIRSTKLEDSAMYFCASSAEGSLNTEAFFGQGTRLTVV.

The V call is TRBV28, the J call TRBJ1-5; no definite D call. The CDR3 is 16 amino acids. The germline V and J ends were trimmed by 3 bases and 0 bases, with 12 bases remaining between them. CDR1 is MDHEN, CDR2 SYDVKM, per germline. For the CDR3, the DNA is TGTGCCAGCAGTTTGGAGACAACATATAGCAATCAGCCCCAGCATTTT. Encoded protein: CASSLETTYSNQPQHF.

The V gene is TRBV6-5, the J gene TRBJ2-3; 9 bases match TRBD2. The CDR3 runs 15 residues. The germline gives CDR1 MNHEY, CDR2 SVGAGI. Trimming cost V 6 bases and J 5 bases; bases outside gene matches: 9. The CDR3 here is CASRRGLAGLDTQYF. The CDR3 DNA is TGTGCCAGCAGGAGGGGGCTAGCGGGACTAGATACGCAGTATTTT.

This chain connects TRBV3-1 (or the pseudogene TRBV3-2) to TRBJ2-3; 7 positions agree with TRBD2. From germline, CDR1 is LGHDT and CDR2 YNNKEL (reference sequence). V gave up 4 bases and J gave up 6 bases; unmatched junction bases: 10. The CDR3 spans 15 residues. For the CDR3, the DNA is TGTGCCAGCAGCCTGTGGAGGGAGGGCCGGGATACGCAGTATTTT. It yields the protein CASSLWREGRDTQYF.

J is TRBJ2-3 and V is TRBV18, with D tentatively TRBD1 (5 bases). Per the germline V gene, CDR1 is KGHSH and CDR2 is LQKENI. V shed 8 bases and J shed 1 base, with 10 bases lying between them. This CDR3 region has 13 residues. CDR3 coding DNA: TGTGCCAGCCAGGGTGGCGGCACAGATACGCAGTATTTT. It is translated as CASQGGGTDTQYF.

This chain connects TRBV7-9 to TRBJ2-5, with D perhaps TRBD1 or TRBD2 (6 bases each). The CDR3 consists of 16 residues. CDR1 is SEHNR, CDR2 FQNEAQ, per germline (reference sequence). The V end lost 1 base, the J end lost 1 base, and 13 bases lay between the germline ends. CDR3 DNA: TGTGCCAGCAGCTTAGGCGTCGGAGGGGGCCAAGAGACCCAGTACTTC. It encodes CASSLGVGGGQETQYF.

The chain couples TRBV12-5 to TRBJ2-7; the D is unclear. The CDR3 contains 12 residues. The germline V gene has CDR1 LGHNT and CDR2 FRNRAP. V was cut by 9 bases and J by 2 bases, with 11 bases left in between. The CDR3 reads CASGRPAYEQYF. DNA of the CDR3: TGTGCTAGCGGCAGGCCGGCCTACGAGCAGTACTTC.

The chain has TRBV5-1 and TRBJ1-2; 12 bases are a match to TRBD1. The germline V gene encodes CDR1 SGHRS and CDR2 YFSETQ. The CDR3 runs 14 residues. After removal of 3 bases from V and 8 bases from J, the junction contained 5 bases not matched to a gene. The CDR3 nucleotides are TGCGCCAGCAGCTCCGGGACAGGGGGCTTCGGCTACACCTTC. It specifies CASSSGTGGFGYTF.

The chain has TRBV6-5 and TRBJ2-1, with 11 bases fitting TRBD2. The junction had 7 bases not matched to a gene; V was cut back by 6 bases and J by 6 bases. Germline V gives CDR1 MNHEY, CDR2 SVGAGI. The CDR3 totals 15 residues. The CDR3 region is CASRDGGTSGNEQFF. The CDR3 DNA reads TGTGCCAGCAGGGACGGGGGGACTAGCGGCAATGAGCAGTTCTTC.

This rearrangement joins TRBV28 to TRBJ1-2; 7 nucleotides match TRBD1. Losses at the gene ends were 5 bases for V and 2 bases for J; bases not matched to a gene: 5. Germline V gene lookup returns CDR1 MDHEN and CDR2 SYDVKM. This CDR3 spans 14 amino acids. The CDR3 loop reads CASSVGTANYGYTF. CDR3 coding DNA: TGTGCCAGCAGTGTAGGGACAGCCAACTATGGCTACACCTTC.

The chain carries TRBV27 and TRBJ1-1, with a possible D match to TRBD1 (6 bases). V lost 7 bases and J 6 bases, leaving 12 bases between the germline ends. Germline assignment: CDR1 MNHEY and CDR2 SMNVEV (reference sequence). This CDR3 has 12 amino acids. In DNA, the CDR3 is TGTGCCAGCAAGGCGAGGGGGGCTGAAGCTTTCTTT. Its protein is CASKARGAEAFF.

The V and J genes are TRBV7-2 and TRBJ2-3; D call uncertain. This CDR3 has 12 residues. Germline loops: CDR1 SGHTA, CDR2 FQGNSA. V lost 6 bases to trimming and J lost 2 bases, with 6 bases between them. The CDR3 DNA is TGTGCCAGCAGGGGAACCACAGATACGCAGTATTTT. It is translated as CASRGTTDTQYF. Filled out from reference TRBV7-2 and TRBJ2-3, the complete variable domain reads GAGVSQSPSNKVTEKGKDVELRCDPISGHTALYWYRQSLGQGLEFLIYFQGNSAPDKSGLPSDRFSAERTGGSVSTLTIQRTQQEDSAVYLCASRGTTDTQYFGPGTRLTVL.

The count of this clone is one. V is TRBV6-5 and J is TRBJ2-1, with 9 bases aligning to TRBD1. The germline CDR1 and CDR2 sequences are MNHEY and SVGAGI. The V and J ends lost 2 bases and 7 bases, in that order; junction bases with no gene match: 9. CDR3 length: 16 residues. CDR3 in DNA: TGTGCCAGCAGTTACCCCACCTCGGACAGGGGAAATGAGCAGTTCTTC. It is translated as CASSYPTSDRGNEQFF.